The 23 T cell receptor beta chains below come from one sample, sequenced in a study of blood T cell repertoires in COVID-19. TCRdb keeps only in-frame clones here, not all; method: immunoSEQ multiplex PCR. Here the sample spans about 110,000 clones, 71% being singletons. Sequenced: peripheral blood. The receptors shown here come from a woman aged 40 to 50 with acute or convalescent COVID-19.

The chain recombines TRBV19 with TRBJ1-6, with no clear D. The CDR3 is 12 amino acids. V was pared by 6 bases and J by 10 bases, with 10 bases between. Germline CDR1 LNHDA, CDR2 SQIVND (reference sequence). CDR3 residues: CASRGGDSPLHF. CDR3 sequence (DNA): TGTGCCAGTAGGGGAGGTGACTCACCCCTCCACTTT.

J is TRBJ2-3 and V is TRBV5-6; TRBD1 matches at 11 bases. V lost 0 bases and J lost 8; bases outside the gene matches: 8. The length of the CDR3 is 16 residues. Germline V gene lookup returns CDR1 SGHDT and CDR2 YYEEEE. CDR3 sequence (DNA): TGTGCCAGCAGCTTGGCCGGGACAGGGGGTTTCGGTACGCAGTATTTT. Protein: CASSLAGTGGFGTQYF.

This clone has only a few counts. The J gene is TRBJ2-5, the V gene TRBV19, with 8 bases lining up with TRBD2. CDR1 is LNHDA, CDR2 SQIVND, per germline (reference sequence). The CDR3 extends over 14 amino acids. Trimming removed 6 bases from V and 4 bases from J; junction bases left unmatched: 7. The DNA of the CDR3 is TGTGCCAGTAGCCCCTGGCGGGGGGCAGAGACCCAGTACTTC. Amino acid sequence: CASSPWRGAETQYF.

There are a few counts of this clone. The chain uses TRBV9 and TRBJ2-3, with 11 bases aligning to TRBD1. With 6 bases clipped from V and 2 bases from J, the junction kept 8 bases outside the gene matches. Germline loops: CDR1 SGDLS, CDR2 YYNGEE. This CDR3 has 16 residues. CDR3 region: CASTRGTGGLTDTQYF. As DNA, the CDR3 is TGTGCCAGCACGAGGGGGACAGGGGGTCTCACAGATACGCAGTATTTT. Full variable domain (outside the CDR3, taken from reference TRBV9 and TRBJ2-3): DSGVTQTPKHLITATGQRVTLRCSPRSGDLSVYWYQQSLDQGLQFLIQYYNGEERAKGNILERFSAQQFPDLHSELNLSSLELGDSALYFCASTRGTGGLTDTQYFGPGTRLTVL.

The chain employs TRBV30 and TRBJ1-6; 10 bases are shared with TRBD1. The germline V gene has CDR1 GTSNPN and CDR2 SVGIG (reference sequence). Trimming cost V 4 bases and J 4 bases; bases outside gene matches: 4. CDR3 length equals 15 residues. For the CDR3, the DNA is TGTGCCTGGACCCGGGACAGGGGTTATAATTCACCCCTCCACTTT. Encoded protein: CAWTRDRGYNSPLHF.

A single count supports this clone. This chain links TRBV29-1 with TRBJ2-3; a possible D gene is TRBD2 (7 bases). The CDR3 runs to 12 residues. CDR1 is SQVTM and CDR2 is ANQGSEA in the germline V gene. The ends were cut back, 6 bases at V and 4 bases at J, with 11 bases in the middle. The CDR3 here is CSVTGGSDTQYF. The CDR3 DNA reads TGCAGCGTGACGGGGGGCTCAGATACGCAGTATTTT.

V is TRBV27 and J is TRBJ2-1; 7 bases agree with TRBD2. Trimming removed 2 bases from V and 6 bases from J; junction bases left unmatched: 4. This CDR3 spans 14 amino acids. Germline CDR1 is MNHEY and CDR2 is SMNVEV (reference sequence). This CDR3 reads CASSLAGVGNEQFF. DNA of the CDR3: TGTGCCAGCAGTTTAGCGGGGGTGGGCAATGAGCAGTTCTTC.

This clone came up a few times. The V call is TRBV4-3, the J call TRBJ2-7, with a tentative D call TRBD1 (6 bases). Germline-derived CDR1 and CDR2 are LGHNA and YSLEER. There are 15 residues in the CDR3. V was pared by 0 bases and J by 2 bases, with 11 bases between. The CDR3 reads CASSQEQGPTYEQYF. The CDR3 DNA sequence: TGCGCCAGCAGCCAAGAACAGGGACCTACCTACGAGCAGTACTTC.

V is TRBV6-5 and J is TRBJ2-7; 10 positions agree with TRBD1. The V gene end was trimmed by 5 bases and the J gene end by 2 bases; junction bases not matched to a gene: 3. Germline CDR1 is MNHEY and CDR2 is SVGAGI. The CDR3 extends over 14 amino acids. CDR3 residues: CASSPTGGAYEQYF. For the CDR3, the DNA is TGTGCCAGCAGTCCGACAGGGGGCGCCTACGAGCAGTACTTC.

V gene TRBV2 combines with J gene TRBJ2-5; the D gene is possibly TRBD2 (6 bases). The V gene lost 6 bases and the J gene lost 4 bases, with 12 bases spanning the gap. In germline, CDR1 is SNHLY, CDR2 FYNNEI. This CDR3 is 13 amino acids long. CDR3 nucleotide sequence: TGTGCCAGCAGGGGACTTGCCCGAGAGACCCAGTACTTC. Amino acid sequence: CASRGLARETQYF.

The CDR3 region is CASSPTSGTGMNTEAFF. The CDR3 coding sequence is TGTGCCAGCAGTCCGACGAGTGGGACAGGGATGAACACTGAAGCTTTCTTT. This sequence joins TRBV28 and TRBJ1-1; 9 positions match TRBD1. The trim removed 5 bases at V and 0 bases at J, leaving 10 bases unmatched. CDR1 MDHEN and CDR2 SYDVKM come from the germline V gene. This CDR3 is 17 amino acids long. Based on the CDR3 plus reference TRBV28 and TRBJ1-1, the full variable domain is DVKVTQSSRYLVKRTGEKVFLECVQDMDHENMFWYRQDPGLGLRLIYFSYDVKMKEKGDIPEGYSVSREKKERFSLILESASTNQTSMYLCASSPTSGTGMNTEAFFGQGTRLTVV.

The chain carries TRBV2 and TRBJ1-1, with unresolved D. Looked up from germline, CDR1 is SNHLY and CDR2 is FYNNEI. Trimming removed 8 bases at V and 1 base at J, with 8 bases between. The CDR3 loop spans 12 amino acids. CDR3 DNA sequence: TGTGCCAGCGGCGGGGAGAACACTGAAGCTTTCTTT. Amino acid sequence: CASGGENTEAFF.

V is TRBV29-1 and J is TRBJ2-7, with D perhaps TRBD2 (5 bases). The CDR3 is 11 amino acids. Trimming took off 4 bases at V and 4 bases at J, with 8 bases between the two ends. Germline values: CDR1 SQVTM, CDR2 ANQGSEA. In nucleotides, the CDR3 is TGCAGCGTTGCGGGGAGATACGAGCAGTACTTC. Translated: CSVAGRYEQYF.

This rearrangement joins TRBV30 to TRBJ2-3; the match to TRBD2 covers 8 bases. This CDR3 has 12 residues. The V gene's germline CDR1 is GTSNPN and CDR2 SVGIG (reference sequence). J gave up 7 bases and V 4 bases, and 4 bases lay outside the gene matches. CDR3 residues: CAWTGTSNTQYF. The CDR3 coding sequence is TGTGCCTGGACCGGGACTAGTAATACGCAGTATTTT. The full variable domain, rest sourced from reference TRBV30 and TRBJ2-3, is SQTIHQWPATLVQPVGSPLSLECTVEGTSNPNLYWYRQAAGRGLQLLFYSVGIGQISSEVPQNLSASRPQDRQFILSSKKLLLSDSGFYLCAWTGTSNTQYFGPGTRLTVL.

The gene calls are TRBV3-1 (or the pseudogene TRBV3-2) and TRBJ2-2; 7 bases fit TRBD2. J gave up 0 bases and V 8 bases, and 3 bases lay outside the gene matches. The CDR3 contains 14 residues. The V gene's germline CDR1 is LGHDT and CDR2 YNNKEL (reference sequence). CDR3 coding DNA: TGTGCCAGCCGAGGACTAGCGAACACCGGGGAGCTGTTTTTT. Protein product: CASRGLANTGELFF.

This clone was seen a single time. The chain carries TRBV25-1 and TRBJ1-5; 11 nucleotides align to TRBD1. Germline CDR1 is MGHDK and CDR2 is SYGVNS. The CDR3 loop spans 16 amino acids. Trimming took 0 bases from V and 5 from J; bases not matched to a gene: 3. The CDR3 loop is CASSEYTGQGDQPQHF. Here the CDR3 DNA reads TGTGCCAGCAGTGAATACACGGGACAGGGGGATCAGCCCCAGCATTTT.

The chain recombines TRBV2 with TRBJ1-6; possibly TRBD1 for D (6 bases). In germline, CDR1 is SNHLY, CDR2 FYNNEI. Trimming stripped 8 bases from V and 8 bases from J, with 19 bases between. This CDR3 region has 15 residues. The CDR3 region is CASLNAQGWDSPLHF. CDR3 nucleotides: TGTGCCAGCCTCAACGCTCAGGGGTGGGATTCACCCCTCCACTTT. Full variable domain (missing parts from reference TRBV2 and TRBJ1-6): EPEVTQTPSHQVTQMGQEVILRCVPISNHLYFYWYRQILGQKVEFLVSFYNNEISEKSEIFDDQFSVERPDGSNFTLKIRSTKLEDSAMYFCASLNAQGWDSPLHFGNGTRLTVT.

The genes are TRBV27 and TRBJ2-3, with 11 bases that match TRBD2. Looked up from germline, CDR1 is MNHEY and CDR2 is SMNVEV (reference sequence). The V and J ends lost 4 bases and 2 bases, in that order; junction bases with no gene match: 8. The CDR3 consists of 17 residues. The CDR3 reads CASSSPKTSGATDTQYF. The CDR3 bases are TGTGCCAGCAGTTCCCCGAAGACTAGCGGGGCCACAGATACGCAGTATTTT.

This clone appeared a few times. The rearrangement links TRBV5-1 to TRBJ2-7; 7 positions agree with TRBD2. Germline loops: CDR1 SGHRS, CDR2 YFSETQ. The CDR3 loop spans 15 amino acids. After removal of 0 bases from V and 3 bases from J, the junction contained 6 bases not matched to a gene. The CDR3, as DNA: TGCGCCAGCAGCTTGGAGGGAGGGGAATTCTACGAGCAGTACTTC. Its protein is CASSLEGGEFYEQYF.

This chain's CDR3 is CASSLGGGEGTQYF. CDR3 nucleotide sequence: TGTGCCAGCAGCTTAGGGGGAGGGGAGGGGACCCAGTACTTC. The V and J genes are TRBV5-5 and TRBJ2-5, with D perhaps matching TRBD2 (7 bases). Between the trimmed V and J ends, which lost 2 bases and 7 bases, there was a span of 15 bases. Germline V gene lookup returns CDR1 SGHKS and CDR2 YYEKEE (reference sequence). The CDR3 sequence is 14 residues long. Full variable domain (remainder filled in from reference TRBV5-5 and TRBJ2-5): DAGVTQSPTHLIKTRGQQVTLRCSPISGHKSVSWYQQVLGQGPQFIFQYYEKEERGRGNFPDRFSARQFPNYSSELNVNALLLGDSALYLCASSLGGGEGTQYFGPGTRLLVL.

This clone was observed a handful of times. V is TRBV6-2 or TRBV6-3 and J is TRBJ1-2; TRBD1 agrees at 7 bases. The V and J ends lost 5 bases and 4 bases, in that order; junction bases with no gene match: 4. This CDR3 comprises 13 residues. Germline CDR1 and CDR2: MNHEY and SVGEGT. The CDR3 region is CASSPQGSYGYTF. CDR3 sequence (DNA): TGTGCCAGCAGTCCACAGGGGAGCTATGGCTACACCTTC.

The genes are TRBV3-1 (or the pseudogene TRBV3-2) and TRBJ2-2; D call uncertain. From germline, CDR1 is LGHDT and CDR2 YNNKEL (reference sequence). This CDR3 contains 13 residues. The V end was cut by 2 bases, the J end by 5 bases, with 6 bases between. CDR3 DNA: TGTGCCAGCAGCCAACCAATTACCGGGGAGCTGTTTTTT. Protein product: CASSQPITGELFF.

This clone was picked up a small number of times. The gene calls are TRBV7-2 and TRBJ1-6; D is possibly TRBD1 (5 bases). The CDR3 contains 15 residues. Trimming pared 3 bases from V and 9 bases from J, leaving 15 bases between. Germline loops: CDR1 SGHTA, CDR2 FQGNSA. This CDR3 reads CASSFGPLGGSPLHF. The CDR3 coding sequence is TGTGCCAGCAGCTTCGGTCCTTTGGGGGGTTCACCCCTCCACTTT.